This T cell receptor (beta chain) stems from a study of cytomegalovirus exposure and HLA in healthy donors. As concerns this clone: Its antigen is not identified.

Notes on the study in general: Later analysis indicated greater clonal expansion among HLA-associated TCR beta chains than among equally common other chains. The study labeled more than 150 TCR beta chains cytomegalovirus-associated. Several V segments, TRBV6-2 and TRBV6-3 among them, could not be told apart and were dropped. In most subjects, TCR beta sequences reportedly gave accurate predictions of HLA-A and HLA-B alleles.

This PCR relied on a set of 60 Vbeta primers and 13 Jbeta primers. Libraries were prepared by immunoSEQ multiplex PCR; TCRdb keeps only in-frame clonotypes and omits some of them. In total, the table holds about 55,000 clones. V gave up 6 bases and J gave up 10 bases, with 16 bases separating them. This CDR3 is 12 amino acids long. CDR1 is MDHEN and CDR2 is SYDVKM in the germline V gene. The sequencing input was PBMCs. This TCR came from a man between 45 and 60 years old in good health and CMV-seropositive. This chain uses TRBV28 with TRBJ2-7; TRBD1 is a possible D gene (5 bases). The CDR3 is CASSRDRGDQYF. The CDR3 DNA is TGTGCCAGCAGCCGAGACAGAGGTGATCAGTACTTC.